Presented here are 28 T cell receptor beta chains from one specimen sequenced in a study of T cells after yellow fever vaccination. TCRdb ran MiXCR on the 5' RACE reads and lists one entry per CDR3 protein. The sample holds approximately 330,000 distinct CDR3 sequences; around 13% are singletons and the top ten take 2.5% to 4%. Sequenced material: CD4+ T cells sorted from PBMCs, taken 15 days after the yellow fever booster vaccination. These TCRs come from a man between 18 and 29 years old who received the YFV17D yellow fever vaccine.

This chain uses TRBV4-3 with TRBJ2-5; 9 nucleotides match TRBD2. The CDR3 loop spans 18 amino acids. Germline CDR1 reads LGHNA; CDR2 reads YSLEER. V shed 1 base, J shed 5 bases, and the junction held 14 bases outside the gene matches. CDR3 sequence (DNA): TGCGCCAGCAGCCAAGGGGCCGTTAGCGGGGGACCTGCGGAGACCCAGTACTTC. It codes for CASSQGAVSGGPAETQYF.

The rearrangement uses TRBV9 and TRBJ2-3; D gene ambiguous. Between the trimmed V and J ends, which lost 2 bases and 0 bases, there was a span of 19 bases. CDR1 is SGDLS, CDR2 YYNGEE, per germline. The CDR3 is 18 amino acids. The CDR3 sequence is CASSVTLLQFTSTDTQYF. In DNA form, the CDR3 reads TGTGCCAGCAGCGTGACCCTTCTCCAATTTACTAGCACAGATACGCAGTATTTT.

The chain carries TRBV7-8 and TRBJ2-2; D call uncertain. V dropped 2 bases and J dropped 1 base, with 8 bases sitting between them. CDR1 and CDR2 from the germline V gene are SGHVS and FQNEAQ. This CDR3 comprises 15 residues. Written as DNA, the CDR3 is TGTGCCAGCAGCTTAAAAAACAGGAACACCGGGGAGCTGTTTTTT. Its protein product is CASSLKNRNTGELFF. The full variable domain, with the rest looked up from reference TRBV7-8 and TRBJ2-2, is GAGVSQSPRYKVAKRGQDVALRCDPISGHVSLFWYQQALGQGPEFLTYFQNEAQLDKSGLPSDRFFAERPEGSVSTLKIQRTQQEDSAVYLCASSLKNRNTGELFFGEGSRLTVL.

This clonotype turned up a few times. This rearrangement joins TRBV5-4 to TRBJ2-7; 8 nucleotides align to TRBD1. The CDR3 is made up of 14 amino acids. The V gene end was trimmed by 0 bases and the J gene end by 4 bases; junction bases not matched to a gene: 3. The germline CDR1 and CDR2 sequences are SGHNT and YYREEE (reference sequence). CDR3 DNA sequence: TGTGCCAGCAGCTTGGGACAGGGGCTTTACGAGCAGTACTTC. It codes for CASSLGQGLYEQYF.

This clonotype was found a few times. The genes are TRBV20-1 and TRBJ2-3; tentatively, D is TRBD2 (5 bases). The CDR3 sequence is 15 residues long. CDR1 DFQATT and CDR2 SNEGSKA come from the germline V gene (reference sequence). V lost 0 bases and J 0 bases, leaving 10 bases between the germline ends. The CDR3 region is CSARDMQRSTDTQYF. The CDR3, as DNA: TGCAGTGCTAGAGATATGCAGCGGAGCACAGATACGCAGTATTTT.

This clonotype was found a few times. The chain carries TRBV25-1 and TRBJ1-2; no clear D gene. This CDR3 has 14 amino acids. V lost 1 base, J lost 1 base, and 7 bases lay in between. The germline gives CDR1 MGHDK, CDR2 SYGVNS. The CDR3 loop reads CASSELTNNYGYTF. The CDR3 nucleotides read TGTGCCAGCAGTGAATTGACCAATAACTATGGCTACACCTTC.

As to this clonotype: One end of the junction is discordant with germline, which a read error may explain. V gene TRBV29-1 combines with J gene TRBJ2-7, with D perhaps TRBD1 (6 bases). The CDR3 spans 13 residues. The V gene's germline CDR1 is SQVTM and CDR2 ANQGSEA. The CDR3 here is CSTGTEYSHEQYF. CDR3 DNA: TGCAGCACAGGGACGGAGTACTCCCACGAGCAGTACTTC.

This clonotype was recorded a few times. This sequence joins TRBV20-1 and TRBJ2-2, with 7 bases matching TRBD2. This CDR3 region has 14 residues. Germline V CDR1 and CDR2: DFQATT, SNEGSKA (reference sequence). Germline trimming cut 4 bases from V and 4 bases from J; bases unmatched to any gene: 6. The CDR3 spells CSAKPAGITGELFF. The CDR3 nucleotides are TGCAGTGCTAAGCCAGCGGGGATCACCGGGGAGCTGTTTTTT.

At least ten counts were recorded for this clonotype. The rearrangement uses TRBV4-1 and TRBJ2-4, with TRBD2 identical over 7 bases. Germline V lookup: CDR1 MGHRA, CDR2 YSYEKL. The CDR3 loop spans 18 amino acids. J gave up 0 bases and V 1 base, and 9 bases lay outside the gene matches. In DNA, the CDR3 is TGCGCCAGCAGCCAAGGGGGCACAGCGGGGAAAGCCAAAAACATTCAGTACTTC. Its protein product is CASSQGGTAGKAKNIQYF.

The chain joins TRBV5-1 to TRBJ1-1; 7 nucleotides line up with TRBD1. The CDR3 runs to 14 residues. J lost 7 bases, V lost 4 bases, and 10 bases had no gene match. Germline V gene sequence: CDR1 SGHRS, CDR2 YFSETQ. The CDR3 sequence is CASSDRAGGDEAFF. CDR3 nucleotide sequence: TGCGCCAGCAGCGACAGGGCAGGGGGGGATGAAGCTTTCTTT.

At least ten counts were recorded for this clonotype. The chain links TRBV20-1 to TRBJ1-6; D possibly corresponds to TRBD1 (5 bases). V shed 4 bases and J shed 0 bases, with 7 bases lying between them. Looked up from germline, CDR1 is DFQATT and CDR2 is SNEGSKA (reference sequence). The CDR3 contains 14 residues. For the CDR3, the DNA is TGCAGTGCTAAGGGGCCCTCCTATAATTCACCCCTCCACTTT. It yields the protein CSAKGPSYNSPLHF.

This clonotype showed up just a few times. The rearrangement links TRBV29-1 to TRBJ2-3, with 8 bases fitting TRBD1. The germline V gene has CDR1 SQVTM and CDR2 ANQGSEA. CDR3 size: 15 residues. With 2 bases clipped from V and 2 bases from J, the junction kept 6 bases outside the gene matches. In DNA, the CDR3 is TGCAGCGTTGAAATACTGGGACAGGACACAGATACGCAGTATTTT. Protein sequence: CSVEILGQDTDTQYF.

The rearrangement uses TRBV12-3 or TRBV12-4 and TRBJ1-2; 8 bases map to TRBD1. With V trimmed by 5 bases and J by 5 bases, 4 bases remained unmatched. The CDR3 covers 13 residues. The CDR3 nucleotides are TGTGCCAGCAGTACCGGACAGGGTTATGGCTACACCTTC. Amino acids: CASSTGQGYGYTF.

In its sample, this clonotype was seen a few times. The J gene is TRBJ2-7, the V gene TRBV5-1; D is unclear. Germline CDR1 reads SGHRS; CDR2 reads YFSETQ. Between the trimmed V and J ends, which lost 6 bases and 2 bases, there was a span of 9 bases. The CDR3 sequence is 12 residues long. CDR3 protein: CASIREPYEQYV. The CDR3 DNA reads as TGCGCCAGCATAAGGGAACCCTACGAGCAGTACGTC.

This clonotype showed up many times. The J gene is TRBJ1-1, the V gene TRBV30, with D maybe TRBD1 (5 bases). With 2 bases removed from V and 1 base from J, the gap between germline ends came to 14 bases. The CDR3 extends over 15 amino acids. The germline V gene encodes CDR1 GTSNPN and CDR2 SVGIG (reference sequence). CDR3 sequence (DNA): TGTGCCTGGAGTCTCCGGGGGGGGTCGAACACTGAAGCTTTCTTT. It yields the protein CAWSLRGGSNTEAFF. Using reference TRBV30 and TRBJ1-1 for the parts outside the CDR3, the full variable domain is SQTIHQWPATLVQPVGSPLSLECTVEGTSNPNLYWYRQAAGRGLQLLFYSVGIGQISSEVPQNLSASRPQDRQFILSSKKLLLSDSGFYLCAWSLRGGSNTEAFFGQGTRLTVV.

The rearrangement links TRBV19 to TRBJ1-5; 8 bases map to TRBD1. The length of the CDR3 is 13 residues. The J segment lost 9 bases and the V segment lost 7 bases, leaving 8 bases of the junction unmatched. Per the germline V gene, CDR1 is LNHDA and CDR2 is SQIVND (reference sequence). CDR3 nucleotides: TGTGCCAGTACCCAGACAGGGGCCGGGCCCCAGCATTTT. Protein: CASTQTGAGPQHF.

This clonotype was counted at least ten times. V is TRBV4-3 and J is TRBJ2-3; D is possibly TRBD1 or TRBD2 (5 bases each). V lost 0 bases and J 2 bases, leaving 12 bases between the germline ends. This CDR3 is 16 amino acids long. The germline CDR1 and CDR2 sequences are LGHNA and YSLEER. In DNA, the CDR3 is TGCGCCAGCAGCCAAGAGGGGACGGCGGCCACAGATACGCAGTATTTT. It specifies CASSQEGTAATDTQYF.

The CDR3 protein is CASSFWGLSANYGYTF. The CDR3 coding sequence is TGTGCCAGCAGCTTTTGGGGTCTTTCAGCTAACTATGGCTACACCTTC. The genes are TRBV5-6 and TRBJ1-2; no clear D. Trimming took off 2 bases at V and 0 bases at J, with 14 bases between the two ends. The germline gives CDR1 SGHDT, CDR2 YYEEEE. The CDR3 totals 16 residues.

The V gene is TRBV5-1, the J gene TRBJ1-1, with a tentative D call TRBD1 (5 bases). V lost 4 bases to trimming and J lost 7 bases, with 14 bases between them. CDR3 size: 13 residues. CDR1 is SGHRS and CDR2 is YFSETQ in the germline V gene. CDR3 residues: CASSPGSVGEAFF. CDR3 nucleotides: TGCGCCAGCAGCCCAGGGTCGGTCGGTGAAGCTTTCTTT.

This clonotype was seen a few times. This sequence joins TRBV28 and TRBJ1-6; 7 bases are a match to TRBD1. The length of the CDR3 is 16 residues. The V gene's germline CDR1 is MDHEN and CDR2 SYDVKM. V shed 4 bases, J shed 7 bases, and the junction held 10 bases outside the gene matches. The CDR3 here is CASSYAEDRVNSPLHF. The CDR3, as DNA: TGTGCCAGCAGTTATGCGGAAGACAGGGTGAATTCACCCCTCCACTTT.

This clonotype was recorded a few times. The chain uses TRBV27 and TRBJ1-4; a possible D gene is TRBD1 (5 bases). This CDR3 is 19 amino acids long. CDR1 is MNHEY, CDR2 SMNVEV, per germline (reference sequence). Trimming left V 3 bases short and J 4 bases short, with 24 bases between. The CDR3 protein is CASSFGFRGGGRGNEKLFF. In nucleotides, the CDR3 is TGTGCCAGCAGTTTCGGATTTAGAGGTGGCGGGAGGGGTAATGAAAAACTGTTTTTT.

The chain is built from TRBV7-2 and TRBJ1-5; TRBD1 is a possible D gene (5 bases). Trimming took 5 bases from V and 7 from J, leaving 12 bases between them. The CDR3 is 13 residues long. The germline V gene encodes CDR1 SGHTA and CDR2 FQGNSA. The CDR3 protein is CASSTRGQQPQHF. The CDR3 DNA reads as TGTGCCAGCAGCACAAGAGGACAACAGCCCCAGCATTTT.

This clonotype was seen a few times. The chain joins TRBV20-1 to TRBJ2-1; 14 bases line up with TRBD2. The CDR3 contains 20 residues. Germline assignment: CDR1 DFQATT and CDR2 SNEGSKA (reference sequence). The junction had 10 bases not matched to a gene; V was cut back by 0 bases and J by 0 bases. The CDR3 DNA is TGCAGTGCTAGAGATCTCGGACTAGCGGGGGGCACAAGCTCCTACAATGAGCAGTTCTTC. Residues: CSARDLGLAGGTSSYNEQFF.

The rearrangement uses TRBV28 and TRBJ1-5; 8 bases fit TRBD1. Germline V gene lookup returns CDR1 MDHEN and CDR2 SYDVKM. This CDR3 has 15 amino acids. J gave up 6 bases and V 4 bases, and 8 bases lay outside the gene matches. The CDR3 bases are TGTGCCAGCAGTTATTGGCAGGGGGCGGCTCAGCCCCAGCATTTT. Amino acids: CASSYWQGAAQPQHF.

The J gene is TRBJ1-2, the V gene TRBV2, with a weak D call TRBD1 (6 bases). V was clipped by 6 bases and J by 3 bases, with 11 bases between them. The CDR3 extends over 13 amino acids. In germline, CDR1 is SNHLY, CDR2 FYNNEI. This CDR3 is CASSGQNDYGYTF. Written as DNA, the CDR3 is TGTGCCAGCAGCGGACAGAACGACTATGGCTACACCTTC.

The rearrangement uses TRBV18 and TRBJ1-5, with a possible D match to TRBD1 (5 bases). V was shortened by 3 bases and J by 2 bases, with 11 bases between the two germline ends. The CDR3 sequence is 15 residues long. CDR1 and CDR2 from the germline V gene are KGHSH and LQKENI. The CDR3 DNA is TGTGCCAGCTCACCTAGGGACGGGGGCAATCAGCCCCAGCATTTT. Amino acids: CASSPRDGGNQPQHF.

This clonotype was observed a handful of times. CDR3 amino acids: CASSIPTDSNTGELFF. The CDR3 DNA reads as TGCGCCAGCAGCATTCCGACAGACTCGAACACCGGGGAGCTGTTTTTT. V and J are TRBV5-1 and TRBJ2-2, with a possible D match to TRBD1 (5 bases). Germline loops: CDR1 SGHRS, CDR2 YFSETQ. V was clipped by 4 bases and J by 0 bases, with 13 bases between them. The CDR3 is 16 amino acids.

V and J are TRBV28 and TRBJ2-2; a weak D match, TRBD2 (7 bases). The CDR3 has 15 residues. V was pared by 4 bases and J by 5 bases, with 14 bases between. Germline-derived CDR1 and CDR2 are MDHEN and SYDVKM. The CDR3 DNA reads as TGTGCCAGCAGTTCCGGGGGGCGTGGAACCGGGGAGCTGTTTTTT. Amino acids: CASSSGGRGTGELFF.